The next 21 T cell receptor beta chains were all read from a single sample in a study of CD8+CD57+ T cells in acquired aplastic anemia. Both TCR beta VDJ combination and CDR3 sequence profiling were carried out. Genomic DNA was the template for this profiling. TCRdb independently ran MiXCR on the reads; one entry per CDR3 protein. The sample carries a few hundred thousand distinct CDR3 sequences, around 32% recorded once. The sample was sorted CD4+, CD8+, or CD8+CD57+ T cells (not recorded which) from PBMCs. The source of these receptors is a human donor in good health, serving as a control.

The table lists this clonotype with many counts. J is TRBJ2-7 and V is TRBV11-2; the D gene is possibly TRBD2 (7 bases). CDR1 SGHAT and CDR2 FQNNGV come from the germline V gene. V was clipped by 2 bases and J by 3 bases, with 26 bases between them. The CDR3 contains 19 residues. The CDR3 reads CASSLPRGAGASDNYEQYF. The DNA for the CDR3 is TGTGCCAGCAGCTTACCTCGGGGGGCGGGAGCCTCGGATAACTACGAGCAGTACTTC.

This clonotype occurred many times. The chain combines TRBV13 with TRBJ1-2; 8 bases are a match to TRBD1. The CDR3 runs 14 residues. V was clipped by 2 bases and J by 2 bases; unmatched bases: 1. In germline, CDR1 is PRHDT, CDR2 FYEKMQ (reference sequence). DNA of the CDR3: TGTGCCAGCAGCTTAAACAGGGGGAACTATGGCTACACCTTC. The encoded protein is CASSLNRGNYGYTF.

This clonotype has a count of ten or more. V gene TRBV29-1 combines with J gene TRBJ2-5, with TRBD2 identical over 13 bases. The CDR3 contains 14 residues. Germline assignment: CDR1 SQVTM and CDR2 ANQGSEA. With 3 bases clipped from V and 5 bases from J, the junction kept 3 bases outside the gene matches. The CDR3 DNA reads TGCAGCGTTGATTGGACTAGCGGGGGTGAGACCCAGTACTTC. It yields the protein CSVDWTSGGETQYF.

The V gene is TRBV7-9, the J gene TRBJ1-2; unclear D gene. Trimming took off 2 bases at V and 3 bases at J, with 10 bases between the two ends. CDR3 length: 14 residues. Germline loops: CDR1 SEHNR, CDR2 FQNEAQ (reference sequence). The chain's CDR3 is CASSLSGSYYGYTF. CDR3 DNA: TGTGCCAGCAGCTTATCCGGTTCTTACTATGGCTACACCTTC.

A remark on this clonotype: The CDR3 end shows no conserved phenylalanine or tryptophan, and so a read error is likely. The V and J genes are TRBV27 and TRBJ1-1; D remains ambiguous. The CDR3 length is 12 residues. V shed 3 bases and J shed 1 base, with 3 bases lying between them. CDR1 and CDR2 (germline): MNHEY, SMNVEV (reference sequence). DNA of the CDR3: TGTGCCAGCAGTTTCTCGAACACTGAAGCTTTCCTT. It yields the protein CASSFSNTEAFL.

In the case of this clonotype: A junction end diverges from the germline sequence, so it may reflect a read error. This chain connects TRBV5-1 to TRBJ2-1; 9 bases match TRBD1. The germline gives CDR1 SGHRS, CDR2 YFSETQ. This CDR3 region has 15 residues. Here the CDR3 DNA reads TGCGCCAGCAGCTCTAACAGGGGGCGGGACAATGAGCGGTTCTTC. Translation: CASSSNRGRDNERFF. Filled out from reference TRBV5-1 and TRBJ2-1, the complete variable domain reads KAGVTQTPRYLIKTRGQQVTLSCSPISGHRSVSWYQQTPGQGLQFLFEYFSETQRNKGNFPGRFSGRQFSNSRSEMNVSTLELGDSALYLCASSSNRGRDNERFFGPGTRLTVL.

The chain has TRBV18 and TRBJ2-5, with D hard to call. With 0 bases removed from V and 5 bases from J, the gap between germline ends came to 7 bases. The CDR3 is made up of 13 amino acids. Germline V CDR1 and CDR2: KGHSH, LQKENI. The CDR3 spells CASSPPAPETQYF. The CDR3 nucleotides are TGTGCCAGCTCACCACCGGCGCCGGAGACCCAGTACTTC.

For this clonotype: With a much larger clone just one base away, this may be a read error. V gene TRBV6-4 combines with J gene TRBJ1-5; D gene unclear. There are 14 residues in the CDR3. CDR1 and CDR2 from the germline V gene are MRHNA and SNTAGT. The CDR3 DNA sequence: TGTGCCGGCAGTAAGGAAGGAGGCAATCAGCCCCAGCATTTT. Translation gives CAGSKEGGNQPQHF.

This clonotype was counted ten times or more. The chain has TRBV7-9 and TRBJ1-2; D is unclear. The CDR3 extends over 12 amino acids. Trimming left V 4 bases short and J 4 bases short, with 7 bases between. The germline gives CDR1 SEHNR, CDR2 FQNEAQ (reference sequence). CDR3 DNA: TGTGCCAGCAGCTCAACGGTCTATGGCTACACCTTC. Its translation is CASSSTVYGYTF.

The genes are TRBV11-2 and TRBJ2-7, with 10 bases aligning to TRBD1. Germline trimming cut 5 bases from V and 0 bases from J; bases unmatched to any gene: 16. CDR1 is SGHAT and CDR2 is FQNNGV in the germline V gene. The CDR3 covers 19 residues. This CDR3 reads CASSITGTGVRMSSYEQYF. The DNA of the CDR3 is TGTGCCAGCAGCATTACCGGGACAGGGGTTCGGATGAGCTCCTACGAGCAGTACTTC.

This clonotype occurred a few times. The chain is built from TRBV10-3 and TRBJ2-3; 16 positions match TRBD2. The CDR3 is 16 residues long. V shed 10 bases and J 6 bases; nucleotides not matched to a gene: 10. Germline CDR1 ENHRY, CDR2 SYGVKD. Here the CDR3 DNA reads TGTGCCAGCAGCCAGGGACTAGCGGGAGGGCCCGATACGCAGTATTTT. It specifies CASSQGLAGGPDTQYF.

The chain links TRBV11-2 to TRBJ2-1; 7 positions agree with TRBD2. The CDR3 is made up of 15 amino acids. V was pared by 2 bases and J by 8 bases, with 9 bases of the junction left unmatched. Germline V gene sequence: CDR1 SGHAT, CDR2 FQNNGV. CDR3 coding DNA: TGTGCCAGCAGCTTATTTGCGGGAGCGGGCGATGAGCAGTTCTTC. Its protein product is CASSLFAGAGDEQFF.

This clonotype was seen a single time. A much larger clone differs from this one at a single base, so this may be a read error. V and J are TRBV7-6 and TRBJ2-3; 13 bases agree with TRBD2. V shed 2 bases and J 2 bases; nucleotides not matched to a gene: 4. Germline assignment: CDR1 SGHVS and CDR2 FNYEAQ. The CDR3 has 17 residues. The CDR3 bases are TGTGCCAGCAGCTTATCGGGACTAGCGGGGAACACAGATACGCAGTATTTT. This gives the protein CASSLSGLAGNTDTQYF.

The CDR3 here is CASSQDPFGRTNNSPLHF. CDR3 coding DNA: TGTGCCAGCAGCCAAGATCCCTTCGGGCGGACCAATAATTCACCCCTCCACTTT. V gene TRBV14 combines with J gene TRBJ1-6; D remains ambiguous. This CDR3 comprises 18 residues. Germline V gene sequence: CDR1 SGHDN, CDR2 FVKESK. V was cut by 0 bases and J by 5 bases, with 17 bases left in between.

This clonotype showed up just a few times. The chain recombines TRBV5-1 with TRBJ2-1, with TRBD2 as a possible D gene (7 bases). With 3 bases removed from V and 10 bases from J, the gap between germline ends came to 20 bases. From germline, CDR1 is SGHRS and CDR2 YFSETQ. This CDR3 contains 15 residues. In nucleotides, the CDR3 is TGCGCCAGCAGCTATTCGGGGGGCGCGACGTGGGAGCAGTTCTTC. Translating gives CASSYSGGATWEQFF.

Remarks on this clonotype: The junction shows a germline mismatch at one end, possibly a read error. The chain joins TRBV5-1 to TRBJ2-5; D unresolved. The V gene's germline CDR1 is SGHRS and CDR2 YFSETQ. The CDR3 has 11 amino acids. CDR3 in DNA: TGCGCCAGCGGACCGGAAGAGGCCCAGTACTTC. Its protein product is CASGPEEAQYF.

This clonotype has only a few counts. The V gene is TRBV5-5, the J gene TRBJ1-4; the D is unclear. Germline V gene lookup returns CDR1 SGHKS and CDR2 YYEKEE (reference sequence). The CDR3 covers 13 residues. The V and J ends lost 3 bases and 4 bases respectively, with 7 bases between them. The CDR3 region is CASSSYFNEKLFF. The DNA of the CDR3 is TGTGCCAGCAGCTCCTACTTTAATGAAAAACTGTTTTTT.

As to this clonotype: The conserved final phenylalanine or tryptophan is absent from the CDR3, which likely points to a read error. It is unclear where the CDR3 begins or ends on the DNA, so no DNA is shown, and the CDR3 is as TCRdb lists it. The V call is TRBV7-3, the J call TRBJ1-2; the table assigns TRBD1, which was not confirmed against the DNA. Germline lookup yields CDR1 SGHTA and CDR2 FQGTGA. The CDR3 is 18 residues long, counting both termini. The CDR3 loop is CASSIYLCSVVQDYGYTL.

The chain employs TRBV24-1 and TRBJ1-2; no firm D call. CDR1 and CDR2 from the germline V gene are KGHDR and SFDVKD. The CDR3 sequence is 13 residues long. Trimming stripped 4 bases from V and 5 bases from J, with 10 bases between. The CDR3 loop reads CATSDSREYGYTF. The CDR3 DNA sequence: TGTGCCACCAGTGACTCGCGGGAGTATGGCTACACCTTC.

This clonotype has a handful of counts. This rearrangement joins TRBV2 to TRBJ1-1; D gene unclear. Germline V gene data show CDR1 as SNHLY and CDR2 as FYNNEI. The CDR3 consists of 14 residues. V was shortened by 5 bases and J by 1 base, with 11 bases between the two germline ends. The CDR3 region is CASSSDMGNTEAFF. As DNA, the CDR3 is TGTGCCAGCAGTTCTGACATGGGGAACACTGAAGCTTTCTTT.

CDR3 sequence reads: CASTPDRVGEKLFF. The CDR3 DNA reads TGTGCCAGCACCCCAGACAGGGTTGGTGAAAAACTGTTTTTT. The J gene is TRBJ1-4, the V gene TRBV6-1; 7 nucleotides align to TRBD1. In germline, CDR1 is MNHNS, CDR2 SASEGT. CDR3 length: 14 amino acids. The trim removed 7 bases at V and 7 bases at J, leaving 9 bases unmatched.